These T cell receptor beta chains were read from a single sample in a study of regulatory T cells in long-lasting Graves disease. Via MiXCR, TCRdb re-called the multiplex PCR reads, giving one row per CDR3 protein. The table lists around 480,000 distinct CDR3 sequences, about 17% of them singletons, with more than 10% in the top ten. The sample also formed part of further work on T cells in Graves' hyperthyroidism and ophthalmopathy.

Specimen: peripheral blood mononuclear cells (PBMCs), collected at new diagnosis, from a patient treated with antithyroid drugs. All receptors come from a man aged 35-49 years with Graves disease. Each CDR3 is given with its conserved first and last residue. The D gene is left open where the match is weak. Clone size, where shown, is once, few, many, or a class for clones that have expanded.

cdr3_aa | cdr3_nt | v_call | d_call | j_call | clone_size
CASSLTGARGAFF | TGTGCCAGCAGTTTAACAGGTGCGCGTGGCGCTTTCTTT | TRBV28 | - | TRBJ1-1 | many
CASSQESGPGADTQYF | TGTGCCAGCAGCCAAGAATCAGGTCCAGGGGCAGATACGCAGTATTTT | TRBV3-1 | - | TRBJ2-3 | few
CASSRTRDRGYNEQFF | TGTGCCAGTAGTAGAACCCGGGACAGGGGATACAATGAGCAGTTCTTC | TRBV19 | TRBD1 | TRBJ2-1 | many
CSARDPSLARGGEQFF | TGCAGTGCTAGAGATCCTTCACTAGCCAGGGGCGGTGAGCAGTTCTTC | TRBV20-1 | - | TRBJ2-1 | many
CASSPRLAGGFVNEQFF | TGTGCCAGCAGCCCCAGACTAGCGGGAGGGTTTGTGAATGAGCAGTTCTTC | TRBV7-9 | TRBD2 | TRBJ2-1 | many
CSVDRGTGVRNEQFF | TGCAGCGTTGACCGTGGGACAGGGGTTAGAAATGAGCAGTTCTTC | TRBV29-1 | TRBD1 | TRBJ2-1 | few
CASSEAGGSQPQHF | TGTGCCAGCAGTGAAGCAGGGGGCAGTCAGCCCCAGCATTTT | TRBV6-1 | TRBD1 | TRBJ1-5 | few
CAISERRNTDTQYF | TGTGCCATCAGTGAACGTCGGAACACAGATACGCAGTATTTT | TRBV10-3 | - | TRBJ2-3 | -
CASSRTPNYGYTF | TGTGCCAGCAGTAGGACGCCTAACTATGGCTACACCTTC | TRBV2 | - | TRBJ1-2 | few
CASSLRTSGIYEQYF | TGTGCCAGCAGCCTCCGGACTAGCGGGATCTACGAGCAGTACTTC | TRBV7-2 | TRBD2 | TRBJ2-7 | many
CAISDIDRMKNEQYF | TGTGCCATCAGTGATATAGACAGGATGAAGAACGAGCAGTACTTC | TRBV10-3 | - | TRBJ2-7 | few
CASSPNPGGTEAFF | TGTGCCAGCAGCCCGAACCCAGGAGGGACTGAAGCTTTCTTT | TRBV7-9 | - | TRBJ1-1 | -
CAISRARGNQPQHF | TGTGCCATCTCGAGGGCCCGGGGCAATCAGCCCCAGCATTTT | TRBV28 | - | TRBJ1-5 | -
CANSETGPIPYEQYF | TGTGCCAACAGTGAGACAGGGCCGATTCCCTACGAGCAGTACTTC | TRBV6-1 | TRBD1 | TRBJ2-7 | -
CASSLRGGRASYNSPLHF | TGTGCCAGCAGTTTAAGGGGGGGCAGGGCCTCCTATAATTCACCCCTCCACTTT | TRBV12-3/TRBV12-4 | - | TRBJ1-6 | many
CASSEEVGYGELFF | TGTGCCAGCAGTGAAGAGGTCGGGTACGGGGAGCTGTTTTTT | TRBV2 | - | TRBJ2-2 | many
CASSYGTGGSGTEAFF | TGTGCCAGCAGCTACGGGACAGGGGGGTCCGGCACTGAAGCTTTCTTT | TRBV5-6 | TRBD1 | TRBJ1-1 | few
CASSLAGDNYGYTF | TGTGCCAGCAGCTTAGCGGGGGACAACTATGGCTACACCTTC | TRBV7-9 | - | TRBJ1-2 | -
CAWAVHGKLFF | TGTGCCTGGGCCGTACATGGAAAACTGTTTTTT | TRBV30 | - | TRBJ1-4 | once
CAISESRGTEAFF | TGTGCCATCAGTGAGTCGAGGGGGACTGAAGCTTTCTTT | TRBV10-3 | - | TRBJ1-1 | -
CAWSRGQSEQYF | TGTGCCTGGAGTAGGGGTCAAAGCGAGCAGTACTTC | TRBV30 | - | TRBJ2-7 | -
CAIRTGGSYEQYF | TGTGCCATTAGGACAGGGGGTTCCTACGAGCAGTACTTC | TRBV6-1 | TRBD1 | TRBJ2-7 | many
CSAREGAGNYGYTF | TGCAGTGCTAGAGAGGGGGCAGGAAACTATGGCTACACCTTC | TRBV20-1 | - | TRBJ1-2 | many
CSALRTGSNEQYF | TGCAGTGCTCTCCGGACAGGGTCCAACGAGCAGTACTTC | TRBV20-1 | TRBD1 | TRBJ2-7 | many
CASSQRQGPLDTQYF | TGTGCCAGCAGCCAAAGACAGGGCCCTTTAGATACGCAGTATTTT | TRBV4-2 | TRBD1 | TRBJ2-3 | few
CASSVAEGRTDTQYF | TGTGCCAGCAGCGTAGCGGAGGGCCGAACAGATACGCAGTATTTT | TRBV9 | - | TRBJ2-3 | few
CASSLWAGEGEQFF | TGCGCCAGCAGCTTGTGGGCAGGGGAGGGTGAGCAGTTCTTC | TRBV5-1 | - | TRBJ2-1 | many
CASSQAGTSTYEQYF | TGCGCCAGCAGCCAAGCCGGGACTAGCACTTACGAGCAGTACTTC | TRBV4-1 | TRBD2 | TRBJ2-7 | -
CASSQGTGGEGAFF | TGTGCCAGCAGCCAAGGGACAGGGGGCGAGGGAGCTTTCTTT | TRBV3-1 | TRBD1 | TRBJ1-1 | many
CASSTTGDQETQYF | TGTGCCAGTAGTACGACAGGGGATCAAGAGACCCAGTACTTC | TRBV19 | TRBD1 | TRBJ2-5 | few
CASSVDGDNEQFF | TGTGCCAGCAGCGTAGACGGGGACAATGAGCAGTTCTTC | TRBV9 | - | TRBJ2-1 | -
CASSSRPSGIGDEQFF | TGTGCCAGCAGTTCCAGACCGAGCGGTATAGGCGATGAGCAGTTCTTC | TRBV12-3/TRBV12-4 | - | TRBJ2-1 | -
CASSLVPAAYEQYF | TGTGCCAGCAGCTTGGTTCCGGCAGCCTACGAGCAGTACTTC | TRBV5-4 | - | TRBJ2-7 | -
CASSPDLYNEQFF | TGTGCCAGCAGCCCCGACTTGTACAATGAGCAGTTCTTC | TRBV4-2 | - | TRBJ2-1 | few
CASSSTGPYNEQFF | TGTGCCAGCAGTTCGACAGGGCCCTACAATGAGCAGTTCTTC | TRBV27 | TRBD1 | TRBJ2-1 | many
CASSETRVGTQYF | TGTGCCAGCAGCGAGACTAGGGTGGGTACGCAGTATTTT | TRBV11-3 | - | TRBJ2-3 | many
CASSLASGSYNEQFF | TGTGCCAGCAGCTTAGCTAGCGGGAGCTACAATGAGCAGTTCTTC | TRBV11-2 | TRBD2 | TRBJ2-1 | many